This paragraph covers one T cell receptor beta chain sequence. Antigen specificity is unknown. The entry originates in a study of cytomegalovirus exposure and HLA in healthy donors. Whole-study results and caveats: Excluded: some indistinguishable V segments such as TRBV6-2 and TRBV6-3.

The PCR made use of 60 Vbeta and 13 Jbeta primers. Assay: immunoSEQ multiplex PCR; the TCRdb copy retains only in-frame clones and omits some. The sample holds 85,000 to 100,000 clones, around 64% seen once. CDR1 is GTSNPN and CDR2 is SVGIG in the germline V gene (reference sequence). The V gene lost 4 bases and the J gene lost 0 bases, with 15 bases spanning the gap. The CDR3 has 15 amino acids. The receptor was isolated from a man in his sixties in good health and CMV-seronegative. The chain has TRBV30 and TRBJ1-1; no clear D gene. The sample was PBMCs. CDR3 sequence reads: CAWTPGGYMNTEAFF. Here the CDR3 DNA reads TGTGCCTGGACCCCAGGAGGTTACATGAACACTGAAGCTTTCTTT.